Described below is a single TCR beta chain sequence and its context. Its antigen is as yet unknown. This specimen comes from a study of cytomegalovirus exposure and HLA in healthy donors. Notes on the study in general: According to an earlier analysis, most TCR beta V segments yielded productive rearrangements about 87% or about 30% of the time. A later analysis showed HLA-associated TCR beta chains outstripping equally common others in clonal expansion. In a later analysis, parvovirus B19, influenza, CMV and Epstein-Barr virus appeared linked to several top co-occurrence clusters.

PCR was performed using 60 Vbeta and 13 Jbeta primers. Sequenced by immunoSEQ multiplex PCR; TCRdb stores in-frame clones only, minus some. Here the sample spans about 140,000 clones, 82% being singletons. This TCR came from a young man in good health and CMV-seropositive. The source material was PBMCs.

CDR3 loop: CASSPLNSNQPQHF. In nucleotides, the CDR3 is TGTGCCAGCAGTCCCCTAAATAGCAATCAGCCCCAGCATTTT. The chain carries TRBV2 and TRBJ1-5; D unclear. The V gene's germline CDR1 is SNHLY and CDR2 FYNNEI. The CDR3 length is 14 residues. V was cut by 5 bases and J by 0 bases, with 8 bases left in between.